Presented here are 20 T cell receptor beta chains from one specimen sequenced in a study of CD4 and CD8 cells across lung adenocarcinoma regions. TCRdb itself ran the PCR reads through MiXCR, one entry per CDR3 protein. The table includes 25,000 or so distinct CDR3 sequences, under 65% detected once. Sequencing used CD4+ T cells from the center of a lung tumor. The source is a male donor with lung adenocarcinoma. The CD4 and CD8 labels of this study may be unreliable.

This clonotype was seen a few times. Germline and junction disagree at one end, which may indicate a read error. This chain joins TRBV6-1 and TRBJ2-3; D is possibly TRBD1 (6 bases). The germline V gene encodes CDR1 MNHNS and CDR2 SASEGT. CDR3 length: 14 residues. The CDR3 loop is CAGSGGTGPETQYF. CDR3 coding DNA: TGTGCCGGCAGTGGGGGAACAGGGCCAGAGACGCAGTATTTT.

The V gene is TRBV6-5, the J gene TRBJ2-2; D gene uncertain. The V end was cut by 6 bases, the J end by 13 bases, with 24 bases between. Germline V gene data show CDR1 as MNHEY and CDR2 as SVGAGI. CDR3 length: 15 amino acids. CDR3 sequence: CASRLQSGIPDALFF. The CDR3, as DNA: TGTGCCAGCAGACTCCAGTCCGGAATTCCCGATGCGCTGTTTTTT.

As for this clonotype: The junction shows a germline mismatch at one end, possibly a read error. The chain links TRBV10-2 to TRBJ2-4, with unresolved D. Per germline, CDR1 WSHSY and CDR2 SAAADI. This CDR3 comprises 11 residues. The CDR3 nucleotides are TGCGCCAGCAGTGTTTTCGATATTCAGTATTTC. This sequence encodes CASSVFDIQYF.

At least ten counts were recorded for this clonotype. The rearrangement links TRBV11-2 to TRBJ2-5; possibly TRBD1 or TRBD2 for D (5 bases each). The CDR3 loop spans 17 amino acids. Germline V gene lookup returns CDR1 SGHAT and CDR2 FQNNGV. Trimming shortened V by 1 base and J by 5 bases, and 20 bases separated the two germline ends. CDR3 sequence reads: CASSLGVGTSSRETQYF. The CDR3 DNA sequence: TGTGCCAGCAGCTTAGGCGTAGGGACCTCTTCCCGGGAGACCCAGTACTTC.

Remarks on this clonotype: A single base separates this from a much larger clone, so it may be a read error. The V gene is TRBV7-2, the J gene TRBJ2-3; D unclear. The assigned J gene may be wrong: the sequence end matches TRBJ2-7 better. This CDR3 has 13 residues. CDR1 is SGHTA, CDR2 FQGNSA, per germline. The CDR3 coding sequence is TGTGCCAGCAGCTTGGCAGCTTACAATGAGCAGTACTTC. The encoded protein is CASSLAAYNEQYF.

This clonotype was counted between two and nine times. The chain recombines TRBV27 with TRBJ2-1; TRBD1 might be the D (6 bases). The J call may be mistaken, given a closer DNA end match to TRBJ2-5. CDR3 length: 13 amino acids. The germline gives CDR1 MNHEY, CDR2 SMNVEV (reference sequence). The CDR3 DNA follows: TGTGCCAGCAGTATACAGGGAGTAGAGACCCAGTACTTC. Encoded protein: CASSIQGVETQYF.

Ten or more counts support this clonotype. The rearrangement uses TRBV27 and TRBJ2-2; perhaps TRBD1 as D (6 bases). Germline loops: CDR1 MNHEY, CDR2 SMNVEV (reference sequence). The CDR3 consists of 13 residues. Deletions cut 5 bases from V and 8 bases from J, with 12 bases between. Here the CDR3 reads CASSPQGTGELFF. Here the CDR3 DNA reads TGTGCCAGCAGTCCACAGGGTACTGGGGAGCTGTTTTTT.

Comment on this clonotype: An end of the junction differs from the germline gene, which may be a read error. The J gene is TRBJ2-2, the V gene TRBV6-1; 7 bases line up with TRBD1. The last part of the DNA fits TRBJ2-3 better; the J call may be wrong. Germline values: CDR1 MNHNS, CDR2 SASEGT. This CDR3 region has 15 residues. Here the CDR3 DNA reads TGTGTCAGCAGCCTCCAGTCTGTGAGCACAGGGGAGCAGTATTTT. This codes for CVSSLQSVSTGEQYF.

The chain carries TRBV6-5 and TRBJ2-1; D might be TRBD2 (5 bases). The end of the DNA fits TRBJ2-5 better, so the J call may be wrong. Germline lookup yields CDR1 MNHEY and CDR2 SVGAGI. CDR3 length: 15 amino acids. CDR3 sequence: CASSYSAGVRETQYF. Written as DNA, the CDR3 is TGTGCCAGCAGTTACTCGGCCGGGGTGAGGGAGACCCAGTACTTC.

The chain couples TRBV6-5 to TRBJ2-5; D tentatively reads TRBD1 or TRBD2 (5 bases each). Germline lookup yields CDR1 MNHEY and CDR2 SVGAGI. This CDR3 spans 14 amino acids. Trimming removed 4 bases at V and 4 bases at J, with 13 bases between. For the CDR3, the DNA is TGTGCCAGCAGTTTGGGGACGGCGCCAGAGACCCAGTACTTC. It specifies CASSLGTAPETQYF.

This chain links TRBV27 with TRBJ2-1; the match to TRBD2 covers 14 bases. CDR3 length: 15 residues. The germline gives CDR1 MNHEY, CDR2 SMNVEV (reference sequence). V was clipped by 5 bases and J by 9 bases; unmatched bases: 6. The CDR3 coding sequence is TGTGCCAGCAGTCTAAGACTAGCGGGAGGGGGTGAGCAGTTCTTC. It is translated as CASSLRLAGGGEQFF.

This clonotype was seen only once. Possible read error: a much larger clone is one base away. The rearrangement links TRBV20-1 to TRBJ2-5; D call uncertain. Germline CDR1 DFQATT, CDR2 SNEGSKA (reference sequence). The CDR3 length is 10 residues. CDR3 coding DNA: TGCAGTGCTTATCAGGAGAACCAGTACTTC. It is translated as CSAYQENQYF.

The chain recombines TRBV20-1 with TRBJ2-1; 11 nucleotides line up with TRBD2. The last part of the DNA fits TRBJ2-7 better; the J call may be wrong. Germline V lookup: CDR1 DFQATT, CDR2 SNEGSKA (reference sequence). The CDR3 is made up of 14 amino acids. In nucleotides, the CDR3 is TGCAGTGCTACAACTAGCGGGGGCTCCTACGAGCAGTACTTC. This encodes CSATTSGGSYEQYF.

The genes are TRBV27 and TRBJ2-2; D may match TRBD1 or TRBD2 (5 bases each). The J call could be wrong; TRBJ2-3 is a better fit for the DNA end. The length of the CDR3 is 14 residues. The germline V gene has CDR1 MNHEY and CDR2 SMNVEV (reference sequence). The CDR3 sequence: CASRTGLSTEAQYF. The CDR3 bases are TGTGCCAGCCGAACGGGGCTGAGCACCGAGGCGCAGTATTTT.

The chain recombines TRBV27 with TRBJ2-3, with 8 bases lining up with TRBD2. V was pared by 6 bases and J by 11 bases, with 22 bases of the junction left unmatched. Germline V lookup: CDR1 MNHEY, CDR2 SMNVEV (reference sequence). The CDR3 has 17 residues. CDR3 sequence: CASRKTGVAGRKDMQYF. The CDR3 coding sequence is TGTGCCAGCAGAAAAACGGGGGTAGCGGGACGCAAAGACATGCAGTATTTT.

This chain connects TRBV6-1 to TRBJ1-3; TRBD1 might be the D (5 bases). The CDR3 has 14 amino acids. V was trimmed by 5 bases and J by 0 bases, leaving 8 bases between them. CDR1 and CDR2 (germline): MNHNS, SASEGT. CDR3: CASSPGFSGNTIYF. Here the CDR3 DNA reads TGTGCCAGCAGTCCAGGGTTCTCTGGAAACACCATATATTTT.

This clonotype was picked up many times. This chain connects TRBV7-6 to TRBJ1-1; D not resolved. Germline V gene sequence: CDR1 SGHVS, CDR2 FNYEAQ. The length of the CDR3 is 13 residues. Deletions cut 0 bases from V and 3 bases from J, with 5 bases between. CDR3 nucleotide sequence: TGTGCCAGCAGCTTAGCAGGAGACACTGAAGCTTTCTTT. Its protein is CASSLAGDTEAFF.

This clonotype is labeled as medium-sized. The rearrangement uses TRBV10-3 and TRBJ2-1; TRBD2 is a possible D gene (6 bases). The end of the DNA fits TRBJ2-7 better, so the J call may be wrong. CDR1 ENHRY and CDR2 SYGVKD come from the germline V gene. This CDR3 is 12 amino acids long. The CDR3 nucleotides read TGTGCCATAAGACTAGGGGCTTACGAGCAGTACTTC. Its protein is CAIRLGAYEQYF.

The chain employs TRBV6-1 and TRBJ2-1, with no clear D. The CDR3 has 10 residues. The V gene lost 7 bases and the J gene lost 10 bases, with 8 bases spanning the gap. Germline CDR1 and CDR2: MNHNS and SASEGT. CDR3 coding DNA: TGTGCCAGCAATAAGTACGAGCAGTTCTTC. Its protein product is CASNKYEQFF.

In its sample, this clonotype was seen many times. The V and J genes are TRBV25-1 and TRBJ2-3; D unresolved. The CDR3 is 12 amino acids. V gave up 6 bases and J gave up 6 bases, with 10 bases separating them. CDR1 and CDR2 (germline): MGHDK, SYGVNS. The CDR3 protein is CASSLLGDTQYF. CDR3 in DNA: TGTGCCAGCAGCCTCCTCGGGGATACGCAGTATTTT.